Below, one TCR beta chain is given with its context. The junction shows a germline mismatch at one end, possibly a read error. CDR1 is SGHTA, CDR2 FQGNSA, per germline. This CDR3 comprises 15 residues. For the second PCR, which ran for about 6 to 11 cycles, a sample-barcoded 5' primer and a J-beta primer mix were used. A single record per CDR3 protein comes from TCRdb applying MiXCR to the 5' RACE reads. The table records 450,000 to 650,000 distinct CDR3 sequences, less than 25% of them present only once. This record belongs to a study of blood T cells in healthy people across ages. The sample also formed part of further work on T cells of mothers and their children. That study reports: The authors added sample barcodes and 2-4 random nucleotides using the M1S primer of the second PCR.

The receptor was derived from a boy younger than 18 in good health. The sequencing input was blood. V is TRBV7-2 and J is TRBJ1-6, with a possible D match to TRBD1 (6 bases). CDR3 loop: CASSLQGLYNSPLYF. CDR3 coding DNA: TGTGCCAGCAGCTTACAGGGGCTCTATAATTCACCCCTCTACTTT.